The clone carrying this T cell receptor beta chain was detected many times. Its antigen is not identified. Each diagnosis was grounded in clinical symptoms, serum thyroxine and TRAb, thyroid ultrasound, and orbital computed tomography. These data come from a study of T cells in Graves' hyperthyroidism and ophthalmopathy. Regarding the study as a whole: A model of 13 V-J pairs discriminated ophthalmopathy from stable hyperthyroidism.

Germline CDR1 and CDR2: SQVTM and ANQGSEA. The CDR3 runs to 12 residues. Trimming took 7 bases from V and 5 from J, leaving 15 bases between them. RNA transcripts yielded amplified TCR beta CDR3 regions. Using the HTBI primer set, a first-round RT-PCR was run on the TCR CDR3. TCRdb used MiXCR to reprocess the multiplex PCR reads, holding one entry per CDR3 protein. The sample lists around 400,000 distinct CDR3 sequences, approximately 16% occurring once. The origin of this receptor is a woman in her fifties or sixties with Graves' ophthalmopathy. Material: blood. This chain uses TRBV29-1 with TRBJ2-7, with D tentatively TRBD1 or TRBD2 (6 bases each). DNA of the CDR3: TGCAGCGGGGGGGCAGGGAACGACGAGCAGTACTTC. It yields the protein CSGGAGNDEQYF.